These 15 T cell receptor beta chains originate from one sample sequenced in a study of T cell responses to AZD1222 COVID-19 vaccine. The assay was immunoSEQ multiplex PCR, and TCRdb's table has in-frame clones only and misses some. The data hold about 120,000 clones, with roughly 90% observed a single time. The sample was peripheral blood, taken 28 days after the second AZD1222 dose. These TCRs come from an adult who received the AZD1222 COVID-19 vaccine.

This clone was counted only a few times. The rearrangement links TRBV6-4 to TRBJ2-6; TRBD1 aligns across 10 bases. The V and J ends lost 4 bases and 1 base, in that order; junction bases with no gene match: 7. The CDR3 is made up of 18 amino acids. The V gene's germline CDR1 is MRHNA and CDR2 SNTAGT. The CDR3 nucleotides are TGTGCCAGCAGTGCTGGGACAGGGGCTGGTTCTGGGGCCAACGTCCTGACTTTC. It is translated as CASSAGTGAGSGANVLTF.

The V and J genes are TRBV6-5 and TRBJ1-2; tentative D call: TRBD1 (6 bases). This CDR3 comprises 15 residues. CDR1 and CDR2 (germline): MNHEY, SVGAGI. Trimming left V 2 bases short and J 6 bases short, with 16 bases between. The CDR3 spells CASSYQPGAYDGYTF. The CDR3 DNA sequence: TGTGCCAGCAGTTACCAGCCAGGGGCTTACGATGGCTACACCTTC.

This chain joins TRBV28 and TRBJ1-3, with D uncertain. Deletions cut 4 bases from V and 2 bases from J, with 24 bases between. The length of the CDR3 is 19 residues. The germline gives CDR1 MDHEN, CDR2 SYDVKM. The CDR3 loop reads CASSSTHMTRHDAGNTIYF. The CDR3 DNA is TGTGCCAGCAGTTCAACCCATATGACAAGGCATGACGCTGGAAACACCATATATTTT.

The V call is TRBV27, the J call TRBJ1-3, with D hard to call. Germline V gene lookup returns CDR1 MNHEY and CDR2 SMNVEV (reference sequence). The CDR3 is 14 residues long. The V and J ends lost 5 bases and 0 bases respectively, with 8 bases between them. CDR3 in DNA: TGTGCCAGCAGTCCCCTCCCCTCTGGAAACACCATATATTTT. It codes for CASSPLPSGNTIYF.

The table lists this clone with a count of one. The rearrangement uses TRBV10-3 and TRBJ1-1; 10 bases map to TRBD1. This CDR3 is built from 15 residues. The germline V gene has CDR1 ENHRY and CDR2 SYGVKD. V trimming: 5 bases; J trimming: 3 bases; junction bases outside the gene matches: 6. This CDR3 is CAISRQGAGDTEAFF. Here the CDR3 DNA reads TGTGCCATCAGTCGACAGGGGGCAGGAGACACTGAAGCTTTCTTT.

CDR3 region: CASSLTWDSGNYGYTF. The DNA of the CDR3 is TGTGCCAGCAGCTTGACCTGGGACAGCGGTAACTATGGCTACACCTTC. V and J are TRBV5-4 and TRBJ1-2, with 7 bases that match TRBD1. The CDR3 is made up of 16 amino acids. In germline, CDR1 is SGHNT, CDR2 YYREEE (reference sequence). Losses at the gene ends were 1 base for V and 1 base for J; bases not matched to a gene: 7.

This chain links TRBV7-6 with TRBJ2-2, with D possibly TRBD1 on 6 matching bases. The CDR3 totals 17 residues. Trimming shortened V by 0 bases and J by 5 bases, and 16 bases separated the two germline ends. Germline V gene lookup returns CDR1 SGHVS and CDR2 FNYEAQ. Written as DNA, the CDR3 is TGTGCCAGCAGCTTAGCGCCTACAGGGCTTGGGACCGGGGAGCTGTTTTTT. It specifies CASSLAPTGLGTGELFF.

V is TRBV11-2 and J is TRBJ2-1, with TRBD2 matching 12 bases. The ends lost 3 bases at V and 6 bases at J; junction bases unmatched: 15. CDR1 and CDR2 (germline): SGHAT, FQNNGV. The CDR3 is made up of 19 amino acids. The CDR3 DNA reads TGTGCCAGCAGCTTGTCTTCCTACGAGCGGACTAGCGGGACCAATGAGCAGTTCTTC. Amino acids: CASSLSSYERTSGTNEQFF.

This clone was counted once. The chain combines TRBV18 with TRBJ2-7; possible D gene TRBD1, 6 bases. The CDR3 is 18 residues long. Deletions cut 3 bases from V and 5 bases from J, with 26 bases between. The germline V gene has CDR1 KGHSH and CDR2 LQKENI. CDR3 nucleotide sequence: TGTGCCAGCTCACCGGCGCAGGGGAATCTTGGGCTTGGGAACGAGCAGTACTTC. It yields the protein CASSPAQGNLGLGNEQYF.

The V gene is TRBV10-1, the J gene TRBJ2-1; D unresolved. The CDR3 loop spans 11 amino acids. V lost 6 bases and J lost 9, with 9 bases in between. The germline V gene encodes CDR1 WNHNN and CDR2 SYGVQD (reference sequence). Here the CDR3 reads CASSPDGEQFF. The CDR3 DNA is TGCGCCAGCAGCCCGGATGGTGAGCAGTTCTTC.

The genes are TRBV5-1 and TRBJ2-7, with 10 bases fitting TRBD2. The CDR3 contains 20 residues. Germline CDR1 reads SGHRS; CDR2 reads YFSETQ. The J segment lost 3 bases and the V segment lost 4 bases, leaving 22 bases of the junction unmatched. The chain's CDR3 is CASSQLGRGRITSGIYEQYF. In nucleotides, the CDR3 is TGCGCCAGCAGCCAACTTGGCAGGGGAAGAATCACTAGCGGGATCTACGAGCAGTACTTC.

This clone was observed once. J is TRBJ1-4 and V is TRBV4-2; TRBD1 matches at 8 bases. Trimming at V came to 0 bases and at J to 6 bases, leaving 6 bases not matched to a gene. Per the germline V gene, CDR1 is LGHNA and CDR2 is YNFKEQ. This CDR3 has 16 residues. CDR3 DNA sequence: TGTGCCAGCAGCCAAGATCCGGACAGGGTGTATGAAAAACTGTTTTTT. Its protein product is CASSQDPDRVYEKLFF.

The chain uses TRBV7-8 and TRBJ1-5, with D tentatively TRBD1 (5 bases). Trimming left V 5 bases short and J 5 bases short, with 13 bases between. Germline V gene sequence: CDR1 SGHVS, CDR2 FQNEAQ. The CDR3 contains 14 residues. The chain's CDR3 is CASSTGTGDQPQHF. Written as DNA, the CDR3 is TGTGCCAGCAGCACTGGGACCGGAGATCAGCCCCAGCATTTT.

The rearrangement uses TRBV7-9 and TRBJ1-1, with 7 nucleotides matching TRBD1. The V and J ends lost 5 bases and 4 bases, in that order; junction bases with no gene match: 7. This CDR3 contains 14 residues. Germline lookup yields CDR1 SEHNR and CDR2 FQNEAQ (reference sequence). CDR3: CASSRTGESTEAFF. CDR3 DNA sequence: TGTGCCAGCAGCCGTACAGGGGAATCCACTGAAGCTTTCTTT.

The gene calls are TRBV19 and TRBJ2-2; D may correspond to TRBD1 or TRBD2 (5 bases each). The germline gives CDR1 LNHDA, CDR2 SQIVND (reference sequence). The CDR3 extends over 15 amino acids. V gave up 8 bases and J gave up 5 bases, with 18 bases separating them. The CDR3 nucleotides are TGTGCCAGTCTGAGGGTAGGGGCAGGGACCGGGGAGCTGTTTTTT. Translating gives CASLRVGAGTGELFF.